Given below is one TCR beta chain in context. These data are taken from a study of blood T cell repertoires in COVID-19. Study-level background: COVID-19 samples from acute and convalescent phases originated in the United States, Italy and Spain. T cells, B-cell-depleted T cells, or PBMCs supplied cDNA or gDNA.

CDR1 and CDR2 from the germline V gene are GTSNPN and SVGIG (reference sequence). V gave up 0 bases and J gave up 4 bases, with 13 bases separating them. The CDR3 runs 15 residues. Authors' processing steps: Quantification of nucleated cells was approximated via reference gene primer amplification. The assay was immunoSEQ multiplex PCR, and TCRdb's table has in-frame clones only and misses some. V and J calls and clone size are given by that table; D and trimming were obtained from the DNA. This sample has about 250,000 clones; 70% to 90% occur once, and the top ten carry 0.9% to 1%. This receptor was identified in a woman aged 40 to 50 who had recovered from COVID-19. What was sequenced was peripheral blood. The gene calls are TRBV30 and TRBJ2-1, with TRBD2 as a possible D gene (5 bases). The CDR3 nucleotides are TGTGCCTGGAGTGTAGGTTCGAGGGTTTACAATGAGCAGTTCTTC. It is translated as CAWSVGSRVYNEQFF.